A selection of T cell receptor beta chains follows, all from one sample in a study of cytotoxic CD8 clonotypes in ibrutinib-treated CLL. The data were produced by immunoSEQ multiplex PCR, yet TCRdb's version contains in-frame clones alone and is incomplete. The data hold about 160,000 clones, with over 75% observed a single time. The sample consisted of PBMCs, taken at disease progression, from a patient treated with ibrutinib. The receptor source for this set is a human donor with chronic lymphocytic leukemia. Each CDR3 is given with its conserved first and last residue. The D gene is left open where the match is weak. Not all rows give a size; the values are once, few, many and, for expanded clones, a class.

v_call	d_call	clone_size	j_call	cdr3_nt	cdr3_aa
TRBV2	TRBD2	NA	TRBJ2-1	TGTGCCAGCAAAGGGACTAGCTCCTACAATGAGCAGTTCTTC	CASKGTSSYNEQFF
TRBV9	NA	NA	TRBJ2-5	TGTGCCAGCAGCGATAGCCCGGGAGCCGTGGGGCAAGAGACCCAGTACTTC	CASSDSPGAVGQETQYF
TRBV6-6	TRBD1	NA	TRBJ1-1	TGTGCCAGCAGCAAAAGGACAGGGGAAACTGAAGCTTTCTTT	CASSKRTGETEAFF
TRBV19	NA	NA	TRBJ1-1	TGTGCCAGTAGTTCTCCTGGGACAACGAACACTGAAGCTTTCTTT	CASSSPGTTNTEAFF
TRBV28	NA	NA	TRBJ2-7	TGTGCCAGCGGAACAGACAGTCGCCCCTCCTACGAGCAGTACTTC	CASGTDSRPSYEQYF
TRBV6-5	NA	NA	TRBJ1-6	TGTGCCAGCAGACCGCCCAGCAAAAATAATTCACCCCTCCACTTT	CASRPPSKNNSPLHF
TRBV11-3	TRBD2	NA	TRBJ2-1	TGTGCCAGCAGCCCCCGTCGGGGGGGGACGAATAACCTCCACAATGAGCAGTTCTTC	CASSPRRGGTNNLHNEQFF
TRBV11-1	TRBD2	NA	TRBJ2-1	TGTGCCAGCAGCGCAAAACTAGCGGGAAACAATGAGCAGTTCTTC	CASSAKLAGNNEQFF
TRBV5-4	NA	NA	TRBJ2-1	TGTGCCAGCAGCTTTCGGGGCTCCTACAATGAGCAGTTCTTC	CASSFRGSYNEQFF
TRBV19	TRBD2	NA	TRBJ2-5	TGTGCCAGTAGTAGGGGGAGGCTAGCGGGAACTGAGACCCAGTACTTC	CASSRGRLAGTETQYF
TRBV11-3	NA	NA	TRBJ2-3	TGTGCCAGCAGCATCGGGGGGCGGGAAGCCCATACGCAGTATTTT	CASSIGGREAHTQYF
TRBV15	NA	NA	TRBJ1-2	TGTGCCACCAGCAGAGATCGGGCCCGAGCTAACTATGGCTACACCTTC	CATSRDRARANYGYTF
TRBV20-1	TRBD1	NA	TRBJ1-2	TGCAGTGTTGACAGGGACTATGGCTACACCTTC	CSVDRDYGYTF
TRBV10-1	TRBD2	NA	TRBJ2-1	TGCGCCAGCAGTGAGGCGGGACTAGCGGGAGGCTCTTTGTATGAGCAGTTCTTC	CASSEAGLAGGSLYEQFF
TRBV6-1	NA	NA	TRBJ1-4	TGTGCCAGCAGTGTTGGGGGAGGCCAAACTAATGAAAAACTGTTTTTT	CASSVGGGQTNEKLFF
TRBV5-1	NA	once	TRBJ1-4	TGCGCCAGCAGCTTGGCCAAGAAGGGTTTAGTTACTAATGAAAAACTGTTTTTT	CASSLAKKGLVTNEKLFF
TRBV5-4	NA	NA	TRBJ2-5	TGTGCCAGCAGCTTCGAGTGGGGACAAGAGACCCAGTACTTC	CASSFEWGQETQYF
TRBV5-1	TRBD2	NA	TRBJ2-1	TGCGCCAGCAGCCCAAGACTAGCGGGAGTTTTCGATGAGCAGTTCTTC	CASSPRLAGVFDEQFF
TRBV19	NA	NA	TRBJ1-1	TGTGCCAGTAGTATTAAGGGGGGCGACACTGAAGCTTTCTTT	CASSIKGGDTEAFF
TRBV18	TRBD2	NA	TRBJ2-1	TGTGCCAGCTCACCAGGAGGACTAGCGGGAGGGTTTAGGAGGAACAATGAGCAGTTCTTC	CASSPGGLAGGFRRNNEQFF
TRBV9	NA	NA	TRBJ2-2	TGTGCCAGCAGCGTAGTGCCAGGGCGAGGGGAGCTGTTTTTT	CASSVVPGRGELFF
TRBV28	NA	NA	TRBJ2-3	TGTGCCAGCGGGGGTGCGGGAAGTCTTACAGATACGCAGTATTTT	CASGGAGSLTDTQYF
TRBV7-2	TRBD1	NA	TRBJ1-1	TGTGCCAGCAGCCCCAGACCGGGACAGGGGGGGCGGACTGAAGCTTTCTTT	CASSPRPGQGGRTEAFF
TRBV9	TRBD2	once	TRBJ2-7	TGTGCCAGCAGCGTGACTAGCGGGGGACTCTACGAGCAGTACTTC	CASSVTSGGLYEQYF
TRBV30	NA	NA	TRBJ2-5	TGTGCCTGGAGTCCCACGGGTAGCGTAAGATCTCAAGAGACCCAGTACTTC	CAWSPTGSVRSQETQYF
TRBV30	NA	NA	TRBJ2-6	TGTGCCTGGAGTGGTGGGGCTGGGGCCAACGTCCTGACTTTC	CAWSGGAGANVLTF
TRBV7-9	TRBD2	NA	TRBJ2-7	TGTGCCAGCAGCTTAAGCGGGGGCCTCGAGCAGTACTTC	CASSLSGGLEQYF
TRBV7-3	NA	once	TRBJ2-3	TGTGCCAGCAGCCCTGGCACGGGTCCAGATACGCAGTATTTT	CASSPGTGPDTQYF
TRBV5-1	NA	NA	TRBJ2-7	TGCGCCAGCAGCTTGGCCGCCGGACAAATATACGAGCAGTACTTC	CASSLAAGQIYEQYF
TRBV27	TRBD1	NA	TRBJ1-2	TGTGCCAGCAGTTTATCACCGACAGGGAGGTATGGCTACACCTTC	CASSLSPTGRYGYTF
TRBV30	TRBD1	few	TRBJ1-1	TGTGCCTGGAGCGGACAGGCTAACACTGAAGCTTTCTTT	CAWSGQANTEAFF
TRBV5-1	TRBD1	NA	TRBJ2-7	TGCGCCAGCAGCTTGGAACAGGGGAATTACTACGAGCAGTACTTC	CASSLEQGNYYEQYF
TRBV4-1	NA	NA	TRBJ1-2	TGCGCCAGCAGCCAAGTTATCGGGCAGGGAATCGGCTATGGCTACACCTTC	CASSQVIGQGIGYGYTF
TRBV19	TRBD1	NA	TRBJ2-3	TGTGCCAGTAGTATAGATCTTGGGGACAGGGGTTTGGATACGCAGTATTTT	CASSIDLGDRGLDTQYF
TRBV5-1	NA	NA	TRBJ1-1	TGCGCCAGCAGCTTGAGTCCAAACACTGAAGCTTTCTTT	CASSLSPNTEAFF
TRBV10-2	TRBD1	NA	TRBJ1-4	TGCGCCAGCAGGGTGGGACAGGGAAGGGAAAAACTGTTTTTT	CASRVGQGREKLFF
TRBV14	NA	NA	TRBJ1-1	TGTGCCAGCAGCCGGGAGGGTGGGAGCACTGAAGCTTTCTTT	CASSREGGSTEAFF
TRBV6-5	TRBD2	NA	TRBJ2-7	TGTGCCAGCAGTACCGGGACTAGCGGCTCCTACGAGCAGTACTTC	CASSTGTSGSYEQYF
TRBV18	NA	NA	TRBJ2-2	TGTGCCAGCTCACCCCTAGAGGGCCGGAACACCGGGGAGCTGTTTTTT	CASSPLEGRNTGELFF
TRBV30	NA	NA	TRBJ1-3	TGTGCCTGGAGGCCCAGACAGGAGACCTCTGGAAACACCATATATTTT	CAWRPRQETSGNTIYF
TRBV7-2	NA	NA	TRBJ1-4	TGTGCCAGCAGCTTAGTGGCGGATGAAAAACTGTTTTTT	CASSLVADEKLFF
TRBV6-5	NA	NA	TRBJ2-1	TGTGCCAGCAGTTACGGGAGTGAGCAGTTCTTC	CASSYGSEQFF
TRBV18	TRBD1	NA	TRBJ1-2	TGTGCCAGCTCACCATCCGAGGGGGCAGTAGATCGATACGGCTACACCTTC	CASSPSEGAVDRYGYTF
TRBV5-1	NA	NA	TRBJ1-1	TGCGCCAGCAGCGAGGTTCGCGCGGGGTTGAACACTGAAGCTTTCTTT	CASSEVRAGLNTEAFF
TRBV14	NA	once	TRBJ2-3	TGTGCCAGCAGCCAAGCTTGGCAGCCAGCTCGATTT	CASSQAWQPARF
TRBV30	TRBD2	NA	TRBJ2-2	TGTGCCTGGATGGCGGGAGTCTCTACCGGGGAGCTGTTTTTT	CAWMAGVSTGELFF
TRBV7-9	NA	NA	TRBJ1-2	TGTGCCAGCAGCTTAGACAGGGAAAACTATGGCTACACCTTC	CASSLDRENYGYTF
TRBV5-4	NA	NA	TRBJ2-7	TGTGCCAGCAGTTCGTCGCCATACGAGCAGTACTTC	CASSSSPYEQYF
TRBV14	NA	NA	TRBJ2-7	TGTGCCAGCAGCCAAGAGACAGTCTCCTACGAGCAGTACTTC	CASSQETVSYEQYF
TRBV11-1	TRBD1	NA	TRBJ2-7	TGTGCCAGCAGCTTATCGGGACAGCTCTACGAGCAGTACTTC	CASSLSGQLYEQYF
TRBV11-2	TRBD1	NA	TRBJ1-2	TGTGCCAGCAGATCTACACAGGGGGATATAAGATTCGACTACACCTTC	CASRSTQGDIRFDYTF
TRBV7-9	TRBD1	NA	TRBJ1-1	TGTGCCAGCAGCTCTTACGGACAGGGGAGAAATCGCTTGGCCACTGAAGCTTTCTTT	CASSSYGQGRNRLATEAFF
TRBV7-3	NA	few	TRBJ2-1	TGTGCCAGCAGCGCCGGGGAGTACAATGAGCAGTTCTTC	CASSAGEYNEQFF
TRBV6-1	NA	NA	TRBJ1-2	TGTGCCAGCAGTGAAGCTAGGCGAGGCTACACCTTC	CASSEARRGYTF
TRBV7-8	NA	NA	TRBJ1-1	TGTGCCAGCAGCTTAGGTCAGTTTCCGAACACTGAAGCTTTCTTT	CASSLGQFPNTEAFF